This T cell receptor (beta chain) was sequenced for a study of blood T cell repertoires in COVID-19. In the original analysis: The authors estimated nucleated cell counts from reference gene primer amplification. Method: immunoSEQ multiplex PCR; TCRdb's copy keeps in-frame clones and lacks some. From that table come the V and J calls and clone size; the DNA was used to work out D and trimming. The repertoire holds fewer than 350,000 clones, with 70% to 90% as singletons. The CDR3 has 14 residues. The V gene's germline CDR1 is SGHNT and CDR2 YYREEE (reference sequence). The trim removed 4 bases at V and 5 bases at J, leaving 5 bases unmatched.

The TCR sequence derives from a woman aged 25 to 39 with COVID-19, enrolled during active disease. Sequenced: peripheral blood. The chain is built from TRBV5-4 and TRBJ2-3; TRBD1 matches 9 bases. Here the CDR3 reads CASSAPDRGDTQYF. CDR3 in DNA: TGTGCCAGCAGCGCCCCGGACAGGGGAGATACGCAGTATTTT.